This entry lists 20 T cell receptor beta chains sequenced from one sample in a study of control samples from healthy donors and cancer patients. TCRdb's copy holds only in-frame clones and misses some; the assay was immunoSEQ multiplex PCR. The sample gives around 94,000 clones, 75% to 95% of which show up once; 3% to 4.5% is in the top ten. Sample: blood. Receptors were obtained from a woman aged 18-35 years in good health.

The gene calls are TRBV5-1 and TRBJ1-1, with D tentatively TRBD1 (6 bases). Trimming took 0 bases from V and 6 from J, leaving 12 bases between them. CDR1 is SGHRS and CDR2 is YFSETQ in the germline V gene. The CDR3 contains 14 residues. As DNA, the CDR3 is TGCGCCAGCAGCTTGGCAGGGGCGGGGGCTGAAGCTTTCTTT. This encodes CASSLAGAGAEAFF.

The gene calls are TRBV9 and TRBJ1-1; D remains ambiguous. CDR3 size: 14 residues. The V gene lost 4 bases and the J gene lost 5 bases, with 15 bases spanning the gap. Germline CDR1 SGDLS, CDR2 YYNGEE. This chain's CDR3 is CASSPLITRTEAFF. The CDR3 DNA reads TGTGCCAGCAGCCCTCTGATAACGCGGACTGAAGCTTTCTTT. Variable domain in full (rest from reference TRBV9 and TRBJ1-1): DSGVTQTPKHLITATGQRVTLRCSPRSGDLSVYWYQQSLDQGLQFLIQYYNGEERAKGNILERFSAQQFPDLHSELNLSSLELGDSALYFCASSPLITRTEAFFGQGTRLTVV.

The chain uses TRBV7-9 and TRBJ2-7, with TRBD1 identical over 7 bases. The trim removed 4 bases at V and 1 base at J, leaving 4 bases unmatched. CDR1 is SEHNR and CDR2 is FQNEAQ in the germline V gene (reference sequence). The CDR3 extends over 14 amino acids. CDR3 protein: CASSSRTGSYEQYF. DNA of the CDR3: TGTGCCAGCAGCTCTAGGACAGGTTCCTACGAGCAGTACTTC.

This chain joins TRBV7-9 and TRBJ2-7; TRBD1 matches 8 bases. The CDR3 consists of 13 residues. J gave up 4 bases and V 6 bases, and 5 bases lay outside the gene matches. Per germline, CDR1 SEHNR and CDR2 FQNEAQ (reference sequence). Here the CDR3 reads CASSHQGAYEQYF. CDR3 sequence (DNA): TGTGCCAGCAGTCATCAGGGGGCTTACGAGCAGTACTTC. The full variable domain, its missing parts supplied by reference TRBV7-9 and TRBJ2-7, is DTGVSQNPRHKITKRGQNVTFRCDPISEHNRLYWYRQTLGQGPEFLTYFQNEAQLEKSRLLSDRFSAERPKGSFSTLEIQRTEQGDSAMYLCASSHQGAYEQYFGPGTRLTVT.

The table lists this clone with a count of one. The gene calls are TRBV5-1 and TRBJ2-5; D is ambiguous. From germline, CDR1 is SGHRS and CDR2 YFSETQ. The CDR3 extends over 14 amino acids. Trimming stripped 3 bases from V and 0 bases from J, with 9 bases between. CDR3 nucleotides: TGCGCCAGCAGCTATATGGCCTACCAAGAGACCCAGTACTTC. Protein: CASSYMAYQETQYF.

The chain combines TRBV12-3 or TRBV12-4 with TRBJ2-7; possibly TRBD1 for D (5 bases). This CDR3 contains 13 residues. V gave up 2 bases and J gave up 5 bases, with 10 bases separating them. The CDR3 here is CASSLKDTHEQYF. The CDR3 DNA follows: TGTGCCAGCAGTTTAAAGGACACCCACGAGCAGTACTTC.

The chain carries TRBV2 and TRBJ1-4; no reliable D call. V was pared by 3 bases and J by 1 base, with 6 bases between. Germline CDR1 reads SNHLY; CDR2 reads FYNNEI. The CDR3 is 14 residues long. This chain's CDR3 is CASSDEGTNEKLFF. DNA of the CDR3: TGTGCCAGCAGTGACGAAGGAACTAATGAAAAACTGTTTTTT.

This chain links TRBV5-1 with TRBJ2-2; D is unclear. There are 15 residues in the CDR3. Looked up from germline, CDR1 is SGHRS and CDR2 is YFSETQ. V lost 0 bases and J 4 bases, leaving 10 bases between the germline ends. The CDR3 DNA is TGCGCCAGCAGCTTGGCCTGGCAGATCACCGGGGAGCTGTTTTTT. This sequence encodes CASSLAWQITGELFF.

V is TRBV2 and J is TRBJ1-3, with TRBD1 matching over 7 bases. Germline CDR1 SNHLY, CDR2 FYNNEI. The CDR3 is 16 amino acids. V lost 5 bases, J lost 3 bases, and 10 bases stayed unmatched. Here the CDR3 reads CASSRGTGAGGNTIYF. The CDR3 nucleotides read TGTGCCAGCAGTCGGGGAACAGGGGCTGGTGGAAACACCATATATTTT.

The rearrangement joins TRBV12-5 to TRBJ2-5; 11 positions agree with TRBD2. V lost 6 bases, J lost 3 bases, and 6 bases stayed unmatched. The CDR3 has 15 amino acids. The germline V gene has CDR1 LGHNT and CDR2 FRNRAP. For the CDR3, the DNA is TGTGCTAGTGGACTTGGGACTAGCGGAGAAGAGACCCAGTACTTC. As protein: CASGLGTSGEETQYF. Filled out from reference TRBV12-5 and TRBJ2-5, the complete variable domain reads DARVTQTPRHKVTEMGQEVTMRCQPILGHNTVFWYRQTMMQGLELLAYFRNRAPLDDSGMPKDRFSAEMPDATLATLKIQPSEPRDSAVYFCASGLGTSGEETQYFGPGTRLLVL.

The chain couples TRBV13 to TRBJ1-6; D gene ambiguous. V lost 0 bases to trimming and J lost 0 bases, with 9 bases between them. The CDR3 is 17 residues long. CDR1 and CDR2 (germline): PRHDT, FYEKMQ (reference sequence). The DNA of the CDR3 is TGTGCCAGCAGCTTAGGAGGATTGCACTCCTATAATTCACCCCTCCACTTT. Its protein is CASSLGGLHSYNSPLHF. Supplemented by reference TRBV13 and TRBJ1-6, the full variable domain reads AAGVIQSPRHLIKEKRETATLKCYPIPRHDTVYWYQQGPGQDPQFLISFYEKMQSDKGSIPDRFSAQQFSDYHSELNMSSLELGDSALYFCASSLGGLHSYNSPLHFGNGTRLTVT.

The J gene is TRBJ2-7, the V gene TRBV19; 11 bases match TRBD1. Germline V gene lookup returns CDR1 LNHDA and CDR2 SQIVND (reference sequence). The CDR3 consists of 15 residues. With V trimmed by 4 bases and J by 5 bases, 7 bases remained unmatched. The CDR3 region is CASSTRTGGANEQYF. CDR3 bases: TGTGCCAGTAGTACTCGGACAGGGGGCGCGAACGAGCAGTACTTC.

This clone was observed once. The chain joins TRBV6-6 to TRBJ2-3; 7 bases agree with TRBD2. J gave up 2 bases and V 5 bases, and 10 bases lay outside the gene matches. The CDR3 extends over 16 amino acids. In germline, CDR1 is MNHNY, CDR2 SVGAGI (reference sequence). The CDR3: CASSNRGLADTDTQYF. CDR3 nucleotides: TGTGCCAGCAGTAACCGCGGGCTAGCGGACACAGATACGCAGTATTTT.

As concerns this clone: The junction departs from germline at one end; a sequencing error may be responsible. V is TRBV7-3 and J is TRBJ1-1; D gene unclear. CDR1 is SGHTA and CDR2 is FQGTGA in the germline V gene. The CDR3 runs 14 residues. CDR3 in DNA: TGTGCCAGCAGATTAACACCTGGGAACACTGAAGCTTTCTTT. This codes for CASRLTPGNTEAFF.

The V and J genes are TRBV6-5 and TRBJ2-5; no clear D gene. Germline V gene lookup returns CDR1 MNHEY and CDR2 SVGAGI. The CDR3 length is 12 residues. Trimming removed 10 bases from V and 0 bases from J, with 9 bases in between. CDR3 sequence reads: CATNLYQETQYF. As DNA, the CDR3 is TGTGCCACTAACCTGTACCAAGAGACCCAGTACTTC.

This clone came up once. The rearrangement uses TRBV5-4 and TRBJ2-6; 15 positions match TRBD2. Trimming took 4 bases from V and 4 from J; bases not matched to a gene: 6. This CDR3 is built from 18 residues. Germline V lookup: CDR1 SGHNT, CDR2 YYREEE (reference sequence). The CDR3 nucleotides read TGTGCCAGCAGCGTGGGACTAGCGGGGGGCCTCGGGGCCAACGTCCTGACTTTC. As protein: CASSVGLAGGLGANVLTF.

This rearrangement joins TRBV4-1 to TRBJ1-6, with TRBD1 identical over 8 bases. This CDR3 is 17 amino acids long. Germline V gene lookup returns CDR1 MGHRA and CDR2 YSYEKL. Losses at the gene ends were 1 base for V and 0 bases for J; bases not matched to a gene: 2. DNA for the CDR3: TGCGCCAGCAGCCAAGGCCAGGGGGCCTCCTATAATTCACCCCTCCACTTT. Translated: CASSQGQGASYNSPLHF.

The chain carries TRBV5-8 and TRBJ1-1; tentative D call: TRBD1 (6 bases). The CDR3 has 12 amino acids. Trimming took off 5 bases at V and 7 bases at J, with 12 bases between the two ends. The germline V gene has CDR1 SGHTS and CDR2 YDEGEE. The CDR3 reads CASRRTDFEAFF. The CDR3 DNA reads TGTGCCAGCAGACGGACAGACTTTGAAGCTTTCTTT.

The chain carries TRBV6-5 and TRBJ1-1; maybe TRBD1 (6 bases). This CDR3 region has 14 residues. From germline, CDR1 is MNHEY and CDR2 SVGAGI. V lost 1 base, J lost 4 bases, and 10 bases lay in between. CDR3 region: CASSYYAGATEAFF. CDR3 DNA: TGTGCCAGCAGTTACTACGCGGGGGCCACTGAAGCTTTCTTT.

In DNA form, the CDR3 reads TGTGCCAGCAAAGGGACAGCTGGCTACACCTTC. Its translation: CASKGTAGYTF. The J gene is TRBJ1-2, the V gene TRBV2; 7 bases map to TRBD1. CDR1 and CDR2 from the germline V gene are SNHLY and FYNNEI. J was trimmed by 7 bases and V by 7 bases; bases with no gene match: 3. This CDR3 has 11 residues.